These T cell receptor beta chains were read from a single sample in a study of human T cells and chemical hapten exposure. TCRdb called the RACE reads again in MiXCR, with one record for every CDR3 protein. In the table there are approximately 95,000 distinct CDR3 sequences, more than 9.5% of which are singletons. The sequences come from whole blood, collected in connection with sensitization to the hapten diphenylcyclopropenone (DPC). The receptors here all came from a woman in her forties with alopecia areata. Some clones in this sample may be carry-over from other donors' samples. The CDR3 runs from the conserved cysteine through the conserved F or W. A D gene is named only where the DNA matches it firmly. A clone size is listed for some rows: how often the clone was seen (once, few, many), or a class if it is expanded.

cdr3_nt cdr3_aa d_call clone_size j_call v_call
TGTGCCAGCAGCCCCTGGACAGGGAGAGATGAGCAGTTCTTC CASSPWTGRDEQFF TRBD1 few TRBJ2-1 TRBV9
TGTGCCAGCTCACCAACTAGCGGGTCCAGCACAGATACGCAGTATTTT CASSPTSGSSTDTQYF TRBD2 few TRBJ2-3 TRBV18
TGTGCCAGCAGCTTAGACTCCCAGGACGGCTACACCTTC CASSLDSQDGYTF NA few TRBJ1-2 TRBV7-2
TGTGCCAGCAGTTACTCCGGGGGTGGGACTGAAGCTTTCTTT CASSYSGGGTEAFF NA many TRBJ1-1 TRBV6-6
TGTGCCAGCACCCTACGGCGACTACCCGGGGTTGGGGAGACCCAGTACTTC CASTLRRLPGVGETQYF NA few TRBJ2-5 TRBV28
TGTGCCAGCAGCTCAGACAGGGTCGGGCCCTCTGGGGCCAACGTCCTGACTTTC CASSSDRVGPSGANVLTF TRBD1 few TRBJ2-6 TRBV14
TGTGCCAGCAGCTTAAGGGACCAAGCGAGAGATACGCAGTATTTT CASSLRDQARDTQYF NA NA TRBJ2-3 TRBV7-6
TGTGCCAGCTCACCGGACAGGGGCGGCTATGGCTACACCTTC CASSPDRGGYGYTF TRBD1 many TRBJ1-2 TRBV18
TGTGCCTGGAGTGGGGGCCGAGCGACCCAGTACTTC CAWSGGRATQYF NA many TRBJ2-5 TRBV30
TGTGCCAGCAGCCCCGGTGGGACAGGGGGGTTGTCCTACGAGCAGTACTTC CASSPGGTGGLSYEQYF TRBD1 NA TRBJ2-7 TRBV11-2
TGTGCCAGCTCACCATTGGTTGCGGGACAGTCCTATGGCTACACCTTC CASSPLVAGQSYGYTF TRBD1 many TRBJ1-2 TRBV18
TGCGCCAGCAGCTCAGGGTTACAGGGAGGATACAATGAGCAGTTCTTC CASSSGLQGGYNEQFF NA many TRBJ2-1 TRBV5-1
TGCAGTGCTAGAGCTAGCGGGAGGTCGAACACCGGGGAGCTGTTTTTT CSARASGRSNTGELFF TRBD2 few TRBJ2-2 TRBV20-1
TGTGCCAGCAGCCTTCAGGGGGAAAATGGCTACACCTTC CASSLQGENGYTF TRBD1 NA TRBJ1-2 TRBV7-9
TGCAGCGGGGGATGGGGAAACAATGAGCAGTTCTTC CSGGWGNNEQFF NA few TRBJ2-1 TRBV29-1
TGTGCCAGCAGTGAAGCAGGACGGATATCTGGGGCCAACGTCCTGACTTTC CASSEAGRISGANVLTF NA NA TRBJ2-6 TRBV2
TGTGCCAGCAGTCCTCGGACACAACACACTGAAGCTTTCTTT CASSPRTQHTEAFF NA many TRBJ1-1 TRBV6-2/TRBV6-3
TGTGCCACCAGTGCTAGCGGAAGCTCCTACAATGAGCAGTTCTTC CATSASGSSYNEQFF TRBD2 few TRBJ2-1 TRBV24-1
TGTGCCATCGAGCCCCGTGGGGTCGTCGGTGGCGAGCAGTACTTC CAIEPRGVVGGEQYF NA few TRBJ2-7 TRBV5-4
TGCAGCGTTGAACTAGGGAACACCGGGGAGCTGTTTTTT CSVELGNTGELFF NA NA TRBJ2-2 TRBV29-1
TGTGCCAGTAGTGTAGGGACTCAGCCCCAGCATTTT CASSVGTQPQHF NA NA TRBJ1-5 TRBV19
TGTGTCAGCTCACCTCCCAGCTACGAGCAGTACTTC CVSSPPSYEQYF NA NA TRBJ2-7 TRBV18
TGTGCCAGCAGCTCCAGCGGGAGAACGGATACGCAGTATTTT CASSSSGRTDTQYF TRBD2 NA TRBJ2-3 TRBV7-2
TGTGCCAGTAGTATAGCGTACCAAGAGACCCAGTACTTC CASSIAYQETQYF NA NA TRBJ2-5 TRBV19
TGCGCCATCCGGGGGCTTAGCTCCTACGAGCAGTACTTC CAIRGLSSYEQYF NA few TRBJ2-7 TRBV10-2
TGTGCCAGCAGTTACCAGAAAGGCAGCTTGGATCAGCCCCAGCATTTT CASSYQKGSLDQPQHF NA many TRBJ1-5 TRBV6-2/TRBV6-3
TGCAGCCAAAGACAGGTGTCGGATACGCAGTATTTT CSQRQVSDTQYF NA NA TRBJ2-3 TRBV29-1
TGTGCCAGCAGTTCTCCTACCCGACAGGGGGCTTGGACTGAAGCTTTCTTT CASSSPTRQGAWTEAFF TRBD1 few TRBJ1-1 TRBV6-2/TRBV6-3
TGTGCCAGCAGCTGGGAGGGACAGGCGGCGGCTAATGAAAAACTGTTTTTT CASSWEGQAAANEKLFF TRBD1 NA TRBJ1-4 TRBV5-6
TGTGCCAGCAGATCCCCGAAACGGGTGGCGTCTAACTATGGCTACACCTTC CASRSPKRVASNYGYTF NA many TRBJ1-2 TRBV28
TGTGCCAGCAGTAAGGGGACAGGGCCCTACAATGAGCAGTTCTTC CASSKGTGPYNEQFF TRBD1 many TRBJ2-1 TRBV6-4
TGTGCCAGTAGTACCCCCGGGACAGCTAGCTCGCCCCAGCATTTT CASSTPGTASSPQHF TRBD1 many TRBJ1-5 TRBV19
TGTGCCAGCTCACCACTTCCGGGACAGGGACAAGAGACCCAGTACTTC CASSPLPGQGQETQYF TRBD1 many TRBJ2-5 TRBV18
TGTGCCAGTGGGGGCGCCGGGGCAGATACGCAGTATTTT CASGGAGADTQYF NA few TRBJ2-3 TRBV6-5
TGTGCCAGCAGTTCGGACAGTCAAAATAATTCACCCCTCCACTTT CASSSDSQNNSPLHF NA few TRBJ1-6 TRBV12-3/TRBV12-4
TGTGCCAGTAGTATTATGCCTAGCGGGCAAGAGACCCAGTACTTC CASSIMPSGQETQYF TRBD2 few TRBJ2-5 TRBV19
TGTGCCAGCAGTCCCGGGACCCCCTACAATGAGCAGTTCTTC CASSPGTPYNEQFF NA many TRBJ2-1 TRBV6-6
TGTGCCAGCACCACTATCAGGGGCGGACTTTTCTATGGCTACACCTTC CASTTIRGGLFYGYTF NA NA TRBJ1-2 TRBV6-5
TGTGCCAGCAGTTATGGGACGGCTTACAATGAGCAGTTCTTC CASSYGTAYNEQFF NA few TRBJ2-1 TRBV12-3/TRBV12-4
TGCGCCAGCAGTCGATCACAGGGGGCACAGACCCAGTACTTC CASSRSQGAQTQYF TRBD1 few TRBJ2-5 TRBV5-1
TGTGCCAGCTCACCCCTCGGCGGGGAGGGGACTGAAGCTTTCTTT CASSPLGGEGTEAFF NA few TRBJ1-1 TRBV18
TGTGCCAGCTCACGAATCCGGGACACCTCTGGGGCCAACGTCCTGACTTTC CASSRIRDTSGANVLTF NA NA TRBJ2-6 TRBV18
TGTGCCAGTAGTATTTCTAGGGAAGGCAATCAGCCCCAGCATTTT CASSISREGNQPQHF NA few TRBJ1-5 TRBV19
TGCAGTGCTATCAGCGGGAGGAGGTACGAGCAGTACTTC CSAISGRRYEQYF TRBD2 NA TRBJ2-7 TRBV20-1
TGTGCCAGCAGCCAAGATCCCGGACAGGGAATGGCTGGGGCCAACGTCCTGACTTTC CASSQDPGQGMAGANVLTF TRBD1 many TRBJ2-6 TRBV4-2
TGTGCCAGCAGCTCCAATATCGGGGGGGACAGCCACTATGGCTACACCTTC CASSSNIGGDSHYGYTF TRBD1 NA TRBJ1-2 TRBV7-9
TGCATAGGGACAGGCAGCTCCTACGAGCAGTACTTC CIGTGSSYEQYF TRBD1 many TRBJ2-7 TRBV20-1
TGCAGTGCCCGTACCGGAGGCTACACCTTC CSARTGGYTF NA many TRBJ1-2 TRBV20-1
TGTGCCAGCAGCCACAGGGGGCGCACCGGGGAGCTGTTTTTT CASSHRGRTGELFF TRBD1 few TRBJ2-2 TRBV6-1
TGTGCCAGCAGCTTAGTTCGAGCGGGGCTGGCTAATGAAAAACTGTTTTTT CASSLVRAGLANEKLFF NA NA TRBJ1-4 TRBV11-2
TGTGCCAGCAGCTTGTACGGTCCGAACACTGAAGCTTTCTTT CASSLYGPNTEAFF NA few TRBJ1-1 TRBV5-6
TGTGCCAGCGAGGAGGGACCCTCCCGAGGTCTCGAGCAGTACTTC CASEEGPSRGLEQYF NA NA TRBJ2-7 TRBV2